Below are 17 T cell receptor beta chains sequenced from a single sample in a study of OX40 agonist ivuxolimab in advanced cancers. The method was immunoSEQ multiplex PCR; TCRdb's version includes in-frame clones alone and lacks a portion of them. The sample consists of under 35,000 clones, around 79% of them appearing once. Sample: CD4+ or CD8+ T cells sorted from blood, taken in a trial of the OX40 agonist ivuxolimab. All receptors come from an adult with an advanced solid tumor such as melanoma, head and neck, liver or kidney cancer.

V usage is TRBV18 and J usage is TRBJ1-6, with 9 bases aligning to TRBD1. V shed 3 bases and J 7 bases; nucleotides not matched to a gene: 4. This CDR3 has 15 residues. The germline V gene encodes CDR1 KGHSH and CDR2 LQKENI. CDR3 coding DNA: TGTGCCAGCTCACCGGGGACAGGGAGCAATTCACCCCTCCACTTT. This sequence encodes CASSPGTGSNSPLHF.

In its sample, this clone was seen once. Written as DNA, the CDR3 is TGTGCCAGCAGCTATTTACAGAACACTGAAGCTTTCTTT. It translates to CASSYLQNTEAFF. V gene TRBV11-2 combines with J gene TRBJ1-1; D uncertain. The length of the CDR3 is 13 residues. V lost 4 bases to trimming and J lost 1 base, with 7 bases between them. CDR1 SGHAT and CDR2 FQNNGV come from the germline V gene.

Only one count was recorded for this clone. The CDR3 DNA sequence: TGTGCCAGCAGTGAAGCGCTACGGCGGCAAGAGACCCAGTACTTC. Protein product: CASSEALRRQETQYF. V is TRBV2 and J is TRBJ2-5; D gene ambiguous. V gave up 0 bases and J gave up 2 bases, with 10 bases separating them. CDR1 is SNHLY and CDR2 is FYNNEI in the germline V gene. This CDR3 has 15 amino acids.

V is TRBV6-1 and J is TRBJ1-1; D is undetermined. V shed 6 bases and J shed 0 bases, with 11 bases lying between them. Germline-derived CDR1 and CDR2 are MNHNS and SASEGT. The CDR3 has 14 amino acids. DNA for the CDR3: TGTGCCAGCAGGGCACAGAGCATGAACACTGAAGCTTTCTTT. It specifies CASRAQSMNTEAFF.

V and J are TRBV4-1 and TRBJ1-5; weak D call: TRBD1 (6 bases). Germline-derived CDR1 and CDR2 are MGHRA and YSYEKL. V lost 5 bases to trimming and J lost 10 bases, with 24 bases between them. The CDR3 loop spans 16 amino acids. Here the CDR3 reads CASSAKESTGYEPQHF. Written as DNA, the CDR3 is TGCGCCAGCAGCGCCAAGGAAAGCACAGGGTACGAACCCCAGCATTTT.

The CDR3 nucleotides read TGTGCCAGCAGCTTAGGACGTCCGGGCGGCGAGCAGTACTTC. Protein product: CASSLGRPGGEQYF. The J gene is TRBJ2-7, the V gene TRBV11-1; no firm D call. The CDR3 runs to 14 residues. CDR1 SGHAT and CDR2 FQDESV come from the germline V gene (reference sequence). Between the trimmed V and J ends, which lost 1 base and 6 bases, there was a span of 13 bases.

V usage is TRBV28 and J usage is TRBJ2-7; no clear D. Trimming shortened V by 5 bases and J by 0 bases, and 17 bases separated the two germline ends. Germline V gene sequence: CDR1 MDHEN, CDR2 SYDVKM. There are 16 residues in the CDR3. The CDR3 sequence is CASSPHTGRLSYEQYF. The CDR3 DNA follows: TGTGCCAGCAGTCCCCACACGGGCAGGCTCTCCTACGAGCAGTACTTC.

This clone was seen a few times. This chain's CDR3 is CASSVDYADSGNTIYF. CDR3 nucleotides: TGTGCCAGCAGCGTGGATTACGCAGACTCTGGAAACACCATATATTTT. The gene calls are TRBV9 and TRBJ1-3, with D unresolved. V was shortened by 2 bases and J by 0 bases, with 12 bases between the two germline ends. Germline assignment: CDR1 SGDLS and CDR2 YYNGEE. This CDR3 region has 16 residues.

The genes are TRBV6-5 and TRBJ2-2; maybe TRBD1 (7 bases). Germline CDR1 reads MNHEY; CDR2 reads SVGAGI. This CDR3 is built from 15 residues. V lost 0 bases and J lost 13, with 18 bases in between. CDR3 sequence reads: CASSYSLTGLEGLFF. CDR3 sequence (DNA): TGTGCCAGCAGTTACTCACTGACAGGGCTGGAGGGGCTGTTTTTT.

The chain uses TRBV28 and TRBJ1-1; 7 nucleotides match TRBD1. Germline values: CDR1 MDHEN, CDR2 SYDVKM. The CDR3 length is 15 residues. Losses at the gene ends were 7 bases for V and 6 bases for J; bases not matched to a gene: 14. The DNA of the CDR3 is TGTGCCAGCATTAACAGGGGTTGGGTTCCCCCTGAAGCTTTCTTT. This codes for CASINRGWVPPEAFF.

V and J are TRBV7-2 and TRBJ1-1; D gene uncertain. Trimming left V 5 bases short and J 2 bases short, with 9 bases between. This CDR3 spans 13 amino acids. CDR1 is SGHTA and CDR2 is FQGNSA in the germline V gene. DNA for the CDR3: TGTGCCAGCAGCCGGAGACTTAACACTGAAGCTTTCTTT. Translated: CASSRRLNTEAFF.

The gene calls are TRBV15 and TRBJ2-7; 13 bases are a match to TRBD2. CDR3 length: 14 amino acids. V trimming: 4 bases; J trimming: 9 bases; junction bases outside the gene matches: 6. Germline CDR1 is LNHNV and CDR2 is YYDKDF (reference sequence). The DNA of the CDR3 is TGTGCCACCAGCAAGGGACTAGCGGGGCTCGGGCAGTACTTC. This translates into CATSKGLAGLGQYF.

V usage is TRBV2 and J usage is TRBJ1-2; no definite D call. This CDR3 is built from 15 residues. The germline V gene has CDR1 SNHLY and CDR2 FYNNEI. V was cut by 9 bases and J by 4 bases, with 21 bases left in between. The CDR3 loop is CASGSTTRGTYGYTF. CDR3 sequence (DNA): TGTGCCAGTGGAAGTACGACAAGAGGTACCTATGGCTACACCTTC.

This chain connects TRBV6-6 to TRBJ2-5; 7 bases match TRBD1. J lost 5 bases, V lost 6 bases, and 9 bases had no gene match. Germline CDR1 is MNHNY and CDR2 is SVGAGI (reference sequence). The CDR3 length is 14 residues. The CDR3 bases are TGTGCCAGCAGCCCTACAGGGGTACGCGAGACCCAGTACTTC. Translated: CASSPTGVRETQYF.

The chain is built from TRBV10-2 and TRBJ2-7; D is ambiguous. Trimming removed 8 bases at V and 0 bases at J, with 8 bases between. CDR3 length: 12 residues. CDR1 WSHSY and CDR2 SAAADI come from the germline V gene. This chain's CDR3 is CASGPTSYEQYF. The CDR3 region has the DNA TGCGCCAGCGGGCCTACCTCCTACGAGCAGTACTTC.

This clone was recorded once. The genes are TRBV5-1 and TRBJ2-1; 16 bases match TRBD2. The CDR3 has 16 amino acids. Germline CDR1 reads SGHRS; CDR2 reads YFSETQ. Trimming removed 4 bases from V and 2 bases from J; junction bases left unmatched: 0. The DNA of the CDR3 is TGCGCCAGCAGCGGGACTAGCGGGGGGGCCTACAATGAGCAGTTCTTC. Its translation: CASSGTSGGAYNEQFF. Using reference TRBV5-1 and TRBJ2-1 for the parts outside the CDR3, the full variable domain is KAGVTQTPRYLIKTRGQQVTLSCSPISGHRSVSWYQQTPGQGLQFLFEYFSETQRNKGNFPGRFSGRQFSNSRSEMNVSTLELGDSALYLCASSGTSGGAYNEQFFGPGTRLTVL.

The chain combines TRBV9 with TRBJ1-1; no clear D. V lost 0 bases and J 1 base, leaving 7 bases between the germline ends. CDR1 and CDR2 (germline): SGDLS, YYNGEE. The CDR3 is made up of 14 amino acids. This CDR3 is CASSVGPANTEAFF. The CDR3 bases are TGTGCCAGCAGCGTAGGACCGGCGAACACTGAAGCTTTCTTT.